Here is one TCR beta chain with its context. Its antigen is not identified. Next came a second PCR, run for about 6 to 12 cycles, which used a sample-barcoded 5' primer along with a J-beta primer mix. A single record per CDR3 protein comes from TCRdb applying MiXCR to the 5' RACE reads. The data contain some 1,000,000 distinct CDR3 sequences, roughly 24% of them singletons. These data are taken from a study of blood T cells in healthy people across ages. Study-level findings and limits: TCR beta diversity was tightly associated with the proportion of naive T cells.

This CDR3 has 18 amino acids. Trimming removed 2 bases at V and 0 bases at J, with 16 bases between. Per the germline V gene, CDR1 is SEHNR and CDR2 is FQNEAQ (reference sequence). In addition, the sample was reused for a study of T cells of mothers and their children. This second report adds: Similar effects of thymic selection on TCR recombination output were recorded in related and unrelated pairs.

The material sequenced was blood. The V call is TRBV7-9, the J call TRBJ1-4; a possible D gene is TRBD1 (5 bases). The sequence was collected from a girl aged 2 to 9 in good health. The CDR3 loop reads CASSLSGLPPATNEKLFF. In nucleotides, the CDR3 is TGTGCCAGCAGCTTATCGGGGCTCCCTCCCGCAACTAATGAAAAACTGTTTTTT.